This T cell receptor beta chain was sequenced in a study of cytomegalovirus exposure and HLA in healthy donors. General study points: A missense variant in DCLRE1C was later tied to TCR beta V- and J-gene trimming. Diagnosis of cytomegalovirus status made by the classifier reportedly showed high specificity and sensitivity. In a later analysis, productive TCRs from donors in an Asian-associated ancestry cluster reportedly carried fewer N-insertions than the cohort mean.

Both 60 Vbeta primers and 13 Jbeta primers went into the PCR. Using immunoSEQ multiplex PCR, the repertoire was profiled, and TCRdb retains in-frame clones only, with some absent. Of around 100,000 clones in the sample, around 57% are singletons; the top ten hold under 5.5%. The V gene end was trimmed by 8 bases and the J gene end by 2 bases; junction bases not matched to a gene: 11. This CDR3 comprises 16 residues. CDR1 MGHDK and CDR2 SYGVNS come from the germline V gene. About this clone itself: The target antigen is unknown.

The receptor was isolated from a human donor in good health. J is TRBJ2-3 and V is TRBV25-1; 9 bases align to TRBD2. Sequencing was done on a sample of PBMCs. Here the CDR3 DNA reads TGTGCCAGCGCACCTCTAGCGGGAATAGACACAGATACGCAGTATTTT. This gives the protein CASAPLAGIDTDTQYF.